Listed below are T cell receptor beta chains from one sample, sequenced in a study of blood T cell repertoires in COVID-19. Produced via immunoSEQ multiplex PCR; TCRdb's table is partial and in-frame only. The sample lists fewer than 80,000 clones, 75% to 95% occurring once. Sequences were obtained from peripheral blood. The origin of the receptors is a human donor in a cohort sampled during active COVID-19. The CDR3 runs from the conserved cysteine through the conserved F or W. Expanded clones are given a class, and other clones once, few, many or no size at all.

clone size | V gene | CDR3 length | CDR3 protein
. | TRBV15 | 16 | CATSRETRRGDNEQFF
. | TRBV5-6 | 17 | CASSSSLLRGATDTQYF
. | TRBV3-1/TRBV3-2 | 15 | CASSQGGGHGTEAFF
. | TRBV12-3/TRBV12-4 | 13 | CASSLSGAYGYTF
. | TRBV3-1/TRBV3-2 | 14 | CASSPWEAQRQQYF
. | TRBV6-2/TRBV6-3 | 13 | CASSKQLTDTQYF
. | TRBV5-8 | 16 | CASSLGDWYSNQPQHF
. | TRBV21-1 | 15 | CASSRVGGARYEQYF
. | TRBV6-5 | 14 | CASDGGSGANVLTF
once | TRBV6-5 | 15 | CASSYGTGVSYEQYF
. | TRBV5-4 | 17 | CASSLATGASGAKEQFF